This is a list of T cell receptor beta chains from one sample in a study of T cell repertoires in cytomegalovirus infection. TCRdb reprocessed the reads via MiXCR and lists one record per CDR3 protein. The sample yields around 630,000 distinct CDR3 sequences, 24% seen once. The sequenced material came from CD8+ T cells from PBMCs. Receptors originate from a human donor in good health (CMV status not recorded). Some clones in this sample may be carry-over from other donors' samples. Each CDR3 is given with its conserved first and last residue. The D gene is left open where the match is weak. Not every row has a clone size; where given, it reads once, few, many or a size class.

clone_size: few
d_call: -
j_call: TRBJ2-1
v_call: TRBV4-1
cdr3_nt: TGCGCCAGCAGCCAAGATAACACCTACGGTTGGAATGAGCAGTTCTTC
cdr3_aa: CASSQDNTYGWNEQFF

clone_size: -
d_call: -
j_call: TRBJ2-3
v_call: TRBV28
cdr3_nt: TGTGCCAGCAGTTGGGGGGGCGGGGTCCCACACACAGATACGCAGTATTTT
cdr3_aa: CASSWGGGVPHTDTQYF

clone_size: many
d_call: TRBD1
j_call: TRBJ2-5
v_call: TRBV7-8
cdr3_nt: TGTGCCAGCAGCCACGGGACAGGGGGCCGACAAGAGACCCAGTACTTC
cdr3_aa: CASSHGTGGRQETQYF

clone_size: many
d_call: -
j_call: TRBJ2-5
v_call: TRBV28
cdr3_nt: TGTGCCAGCAGTGGACTTGTGGAGACCCAGTACTTC
cdr3_aa: CASSGLVETQYF

clone_size: -
d_call: TRBD1
j_call: TRBJ2-2
v_call: TRBV2
cdr3_nt: TGTGCCAGCAGTGAAGCGGGACAGGGGCGGACCGGGGAGCTGTTTTTT
cdr3_aa: CASSEAGQGRTGELFF

clone_size: many
d_call: -
j_call: TRBJ1-2
v_call: TRBV6-5
cdr3_nt: TGTGCCAGCAGTTACGGAGACGGCAGGGGCTATGGCTACACCTTC
cdr3_aa: CASSYGDGRGYGYTF

clone_size: -
d_call: -
j_call: TRBJ2-1
v_call: TRBV7-9
cdr3_nt: TGTGCCAGCAATGATGTGGGGGGCGGTGGTTACAATGAGCAGTTCTTC
cdr3_aa: CASNDVGGGGYNEQFF

clone_size: -
d_call: -
j_call: TRBJ1-1
v_call: TRBV9
cdr3_nt: TGTGCCAGCAGCGTGACAGGAGGAGACACTGAAGCTTTCTTT
cdr3_aa: CASSVTGGDTEAFF

clone_size: -
d_call: -
j_call: TRBJ2-1
v_call: TRBV5-5
cdr3_nt: TGTGTCAGCAGTGCTCCCCAGGGGATAAGTGAGCAGTTCTTC
cdr3_aa: CVSSAPQGISEQFF

clone_size: -
d_call: -
j_call: TRBJ1-2
v_call: TRBV29-1
cdr3_nt: TGCAGCGTTCTGGACAGTTTCTATGGCTACACCTTC
cdr3_aa: CSVLDSFYGYTF

clone_size: -
d_call: -
j_call: TRBJ1-4
v_call: TRBV5-1
cdr3_nt: TGCGCCAGCAGCGTCACAGGGCACCGGGGAAAGTCAACTAATGAAAAACTGTTTTTT
cdr3_aa: CASSVTGHRGKSTNEKLFF

clone_size: few
d_call: -
j_call: TRBJ1-2
v_call: TRBV7-9
cdr3_nt: TGTGCCAGCAGCTCGCACCCAGGAACCTATGGCTACACCTTC
cdr3_aa: CASSSHPGTYGYTF

clone_size: -
d_call: -
j_call: TRBJ1-5
v_call: TRBV5-1
cdr3_nt: TGCGCCAGCAGCTTGGGTTTGGGGTGGGGTCAGCCCCAGCATTTT
cdr3_aa: CASSLGLGWGQPQHF

clone_size: -
d_call: -
j_call: TRBJ2-1
v_call: TRBV28
cdr3_nt: TGTGCCAGCAGTAAGGGGACTCCCACGAGTCGGTCCTGCAATGAGCAGTTCTTC
cdr3_aa: CASSKGTPTSRSCNEQFF

clone_size: -
d_call: -
j_call: TRBJ1-2
v_call: TRBV5-5
cdr3_nt: TGTGCCAGCAGCCTTACACAGGGCGGAAGTAATGGCTACACCTTC
cdr3_aa: CASSLTQGGSNGYTF

clone_size: few
d_call: -
j_call: TRBJ1-4
v_call: TRBV25-1
cdr3_nt: TGTGCCAGCAGTGATACCTGGGGAGGAGGAGAAAAACTGTTTTTT
cdr3_aa: CASSDTWGGGEKLFF

clone_size: many
d_call: -
j_call: TRBJ1-1
v_call: TRBV7-2
cdr3_nt: TGTGCCAGCAGCTTAGGGCGGCGGGGGATGAACACTGAAGCTTTCTTT
cdr3_aa: CASSLGRRGMNTEAFF

clone_size: few
d_call: -
j_call: TRBJ2-1
v_call: TRBV19
cdr3_nt: TGTGCCACCCGCAGGGGGGGGAGCTCCTACAATGAGCAGTTCTTC
cdr3_aa: CATRRGGSSYNEQFF

clone_size: -
d_call: -
j_call: TRBJ2-3
v_call: TRBV9
cdr3_nt: TGTGCCAGCAGCGTAGGGGCATTCACAGATACGCAGTATTTT
cdr3_aa: CASSVGAFTDTQYF

clone_size: many
d_call: TRBD2
j_call: TRBJ2-7
v_call: TRBV5-4
cdr3_nt: TGTGCCAGCAGCTTGGCCGGGCTAGCGGGGGGCAACTCCTACGAGCAGTACTTC
cdr3_aa: CASSLAGLAGGNSYEQYF

clone_size: -
d_call: -
j_call: TRBJ2-7
v_call: TRBV5-1
cdr3_nt: TGCGCCAGCAGCTTGGCCATAGACTCCTACGAGCAGTACTTC
cdr3_aa: CASSLAIDSYEQYF

clone_size: few
d_call: -
j_call: TRBJ2-2
v_call: TRBV6-2/TRBV6-3
cdr3_nt: TGTGCCAGCAGTTACGACGTCCTCTCGTCTGCCGGGGAGCTGTTTTTT
cdr3_aa: CASSYDVLSSAGELFF

clone_size: few
d_call: -
j_call: TRBJ1-1
v_call: TRBV29-1
cdr3_nt: TGCAGCGAATCCACAGGGTGGAACACTGAAGCTTTCTTT
cdr3_aa: CSESTGWNTEAFF

clone_size: few
d_call: -
j_call: TRBJ2-1
v_call: TRBV20-1
cdr3_nt: TGCAGTGCTACGGGTTACGAATCCAATGAGCAGTTCTTC
cdr3_aa: CSATGYESNEQFF

clone_size: few
d_call: -
j_call: TRBJ2-3
v_call: TRBV10-3
cdr3_nt: TGTGCCATCAGAGCAGTCACAGATACGCAGTATTTT
cdr3_aa: CAIRAVTDTQYF

clone_size: -
d_call: TRBD1
j_call: TRBJ2-1
v_call: TRBV20-1
cdr3_nt: TGCAGTGCTAGGGCCCCGGACAGGGCCATCTTGTTTGAGCAGTTCTTC
cdr3_aa: CSARAPDRAILFEQFF

clone_size: few
d_call: -
j_call: TRBJ1-1
v_call: TRBV7-9
cdr3_nt: TGTGCCAGCAGCGCCCCGGATCTGGACACTGAAGCTTTCTTT
cdr3_aa: CASSAPDLDTEAFF

clone_size: few
d_call: TRBD1
j_call: TRBJ2-7
v_call: TRBV24-1
cdr3_nt: TGTGCCACCAGTGATCCGAGGACAGGATCGTACGAGCAGTACTTC
cdr3_aa: CATSDPRTGSYEQYF

clone_size: few
d_call: -
j_call: TRBJ2-5
v_call: TRBV29-1
cdr3_nt: TGCAGCGTTGAGCAAACTATCCAAGAGACCCAGTACTTC
cdr3_aa: CSVEQTIQETQYF

clone_size: -
d_call: -
j_call: TRBJ1-4
v_call: TRBV4-1
cdr3_nt: TGCGCCAGCAGCCATACGCCGGCAACTAATGAAAAACTGTTTTTT
cdr3_aa: CASSHTPATNEKLFF

clone_size: -
d_call: TRBD1
j_call: TRBJ2-7
v_call: TRBV27
cdr3_nt: TGTGCCAGCAGTTTATTCTCCGGGACAGGGTGCTACGAGCAGTACTTC
cdr3_aa: CASSLFSGTGCYEQYF

clone_size: -
d_call: TRBD1
j_call: TRBJ2-5
v_call: TRBV24-1
cdr3_nt: TGTGCCGCCAGTGATTGGGGACAGGTGGACCAAGAGACCCAGTACTTC
cdr3_aa: CAASDWGQVDQETQYF

clone_size: few
d_call: -
j_call: TRBJ1-1
v_call: TRBV4-2
cdr3_nt: TGTGCCAGCAGCCAAGAGGGGGTCTCTAATGCTGAAGCTTTCTTT
cdr3_aa: CASSQEGVSNAEAFF

clone_size: -
d_call: -
j_call: TRBJ1-6
v_call: TRBV4-1
cdr3_nt: TGCGCCAGCAGCCAAGAAGGAAGTGTGGATTATTATTCACCCCTCCACTTT
cdr3_aa: CASSQEGSVDYYSPLHF

clone_size: many
d_call: TRBD1
j_call: TRBJ2-1
v_call: TRBV7-8
cdr3_nt: TGTGCCAGCAGCCCCTCGGGGACAGGCTACAATGAGCAGTTCTTC
cdr3_aa: CASSPSGTGYNEQFF

clone_size: few
d_call: -
j_call: TRBJ1-2
v_call: TRBV20-1
cdr3_nt: TGCAGTGCTAGAGTTGGGGACGTACCAGCTAACTATGGCTACACCTTC
cdr3_aa: CSARVGDVPANYGYTF

clone_size: -
d_call: -
j_call: TRBJ1-4
v_call: TRBV7-9
cdr3_nt: TGTGCCAGCAGCTTAGAAGGCACCAACTTAGTAACTAATGAAAAACTGTTTTTT
cdr3_aa: CASSLEGTNLVTNEKLFF

clone_size: -
d_call: TRBD2
j_call: TRBJ2-3
v_call: TRBV11-2
cdr3_nt: TGTGCCAGCAGCTTAATGTTAGTCCTGGAGCGGGGCCCCGAGGAAGATACGCAGTATTTT
cdr3_aa: CASSLMLVLERGPEEDTQYF

clone_size: many
d_call: TRBD2
j_call: TRBJ2-3
v_call: TRBV7-2
cdr3_nt: TGTGCCAGCAGCCTCACTAGCGGGGCGGCGGATACGCAGTATTTT
cdr3_aa: CASSLTSGAADTQYF

clone_size: few
d_call: TRBD1
j_call: TRBJ1-3
v_call: TRBV25-1
cdr3_nt: TGTGCCAGCAGTGAATATTATCCGACAGGGAAGGAAGACACCATATATTTT
cdr3_aa: CASSEYYPTGKEDTIYF

clone_size: few
d_call: -
j_call: TRBJ1-1
v_call: TRBV29-1
cdr3_nt: TGCAGCGTTGAAGATCTCAGGGGCGAAGTTTCCACTGAAGCTTTCTTT
cdr3_aa: CSVEDLRGEVSTEAFF

clone_size: many
d_call: TRBD1
j_call: TRBJ1-6
v_call: TRBV7-6
cdr3_nt: TGTGCCAGCAGCGCCCGGCCGACAGGGCCGAATTCACCCCTCCACTTT
cdr3_aa: CASSARPTGPNSPLHF